A selection of T cell receptor beta chains follows, all from one sample in a study of T cells after posttransplantation cyclophosphamide. Sequencing used immunoSEQ multiplex PCR; TCRdb keeps in-frame clones, though not all of them. The repertoire holds approximately 32,000 clones, roughly 90% seen once, with more than 12% in the top ten. The sample consisted of PBMCs. All receptors derive from a woman in her forties with a blood cancer, CMV-positive, and with a related stem cell donor. CDR3s include the opening cysteine and the closing phenylalanine or tryptophan. The order of the fields is J gene, V gene, clone size, D gene, CDR3 protein, CDR3 DNA. The D gene is left open where the match is weak. The size field is filled for only some rows; it gives once, few, many or a size class.

>TRBJ1-2|TRBV19|.|.
CASTRGGLYGYTF
TGTGCCAGCACCCGGGGGGGGCTCTATGGCTACACCTTC
>TRBJ2-7|TRBV5-1|once|TRBD1
CASCLGGTGAYEQYF
TGCGCCAGCTGCCTGGGCGGGACAGGGGCCTACGAGCAGTACTTC
>TRBJ2-2|TRBV29-1|.|TRBD2
CSVSGGRRRGGGTGELFF
TGCAGCGTCTCAGGCGGGAGGAGGCGGGGGGGCGGCACCGGGGAGCTGTTTTTT
>TRBJ2-7|TRBV5-4|.|.
CASSGTGDEQYF
TGTGCCAGCAGCGGCACAGGCGACGAGCAGTACTTC
>TRBJ2-5|TRBV5-4|.|TRBD2
CASSRVSSGGPYQETQYF
TGTGCCAGCAGCCGGGTATCGAGCGGGGGGCCCTACCAAGAGACCCAGTACTTC
>TRBJ1-2|TRBV28|.|.
CAGRKRDYGYTF
TGTGCCGGTCGAAAGAGGGACTATGGCTACACCTTC
>TRBJ2-5|TRBV5-1|once|TRBD2
CASSLNSGTRQETQYF
TGCGCCAGCAGCTTAAACTCCGGGACTAGGCAAGAGACCCAGTACTTC
>TRBJ2-7|TRBV27|.|.
CASSSGSSYEQYF
TGTGCCAGCAGTTCAGGGTCTTCCTACGAGCAGTACTTC
>TRBJ2-3|TRBV7-9|.|TRBD2
CASSSYLTSGSTDTQYF
TGTGCCAGCAGCTCCTATTTGACTAGCGGGTCGACAGATACGCAGTATTTT
>TRBJ2-1|TRBV27|once|.
CASSLRGNNEQFF
TGTGCCAGCAGTTTAAGAGGGAACAATGAGCAGTTCTTC
>TRBJ2-1|TRBV7-9|.|.
CASSSSGTLGNNEQFF
TGTGCCAGCAGCTCCTCCGGGACTTTGGGTAACAATGAGCAGTTCTTC
>TRBJ1-1|TRBV2|.|TRBD1
CASLSDRSTEAFF
TGTGCCAGCCTATCGGACAGGAGCACTGAAGCTTTCTTT
>TRBJ2-2|TRBV7-3|.|TRBD2
CASSYTGGGTGELFF
TGTGCCAGCAGCTATACGGGGGGTGGAACCGGGGAGCTGTTTTTT
>TRBJ2-5|TRBV11-2|.|TRBD2
CASSLLRGGRQETQYF
TGTGCCAGCAGCTTATTGCGGGGGGGCCGGCAAGAGACCCAGTACTTC
>TRBJ2-1|TRBV19|.|.
CASSFRGSYNEQFF
TGTGCCAGTAGTTTCCGGGGAAGCTACAATGAGCAGTTCTTC
>TRBJ1-2|TRBV5-1|.|.
CASSLRGAGLGYTF
TGCGCCAGCAGCTTGCGTGGGGCAGGCCTTGGCTACACCTTC
>TRBJ1-1|TRBV5-1|.|.
CASSLDHRTEAFF
TGCGCCAGCAGCTTGGATCACAGGACTGAAGCTTTCTTT
>TRBJ2-2|TRBV19|.|.
CASMRRNTGELFF
TGTGCCAGTATGCGGCGGAACACCGGGGAGCTGTTTTTT
>TRBJ1-1|TRBV28|.|.
CASLLVSNTEAFF
TGTGCCAGCCTCTTAGTGAGTAACACTGAAGCTTTCTTT
>TRBJ2-2|TRBV4-1|.|.
CASSQAGFSTGELFF
TGCGCCAGCAGCCAAGCCGGGTTTAGCACCGGGGAGCTGTTTTTT
>TRBJ2-3|TRBV19|.|.
CASSMGPGPVDTQYF
TGTGCCAGTAGTATGGGGCCAGGTCCGGTAGATACGCAGTATTTT
>TRBJ2-7|TRBV11-2|few|TRBD1
CASSPTGGSYEQYF
TGTGCCAGCAGCCCGACAGGGGGGTCCTACGAGCAGTACTTC
>TRBJ1-1|TRBV11-2|.|TRBD1
CASSFLGTGSDTEAFF
TGTGCCAGCAGCTTTTTAGGGACAGGGAGCGACACTGAAGCTTTCTTT
>TRBJ2-5|TRBV2|once|TRBD2
CASSEGGKTQYF
TGTGCCAGCAGTGAGGGGGGGAAGACCCAGTACTTC
>TRBJ1-2|TRBV6-1|.|.
CASSEQDTANYGYTF
TGTGCCAGCAGTGAGCAGGATACAGCTAACTATGGCTACACCTTC